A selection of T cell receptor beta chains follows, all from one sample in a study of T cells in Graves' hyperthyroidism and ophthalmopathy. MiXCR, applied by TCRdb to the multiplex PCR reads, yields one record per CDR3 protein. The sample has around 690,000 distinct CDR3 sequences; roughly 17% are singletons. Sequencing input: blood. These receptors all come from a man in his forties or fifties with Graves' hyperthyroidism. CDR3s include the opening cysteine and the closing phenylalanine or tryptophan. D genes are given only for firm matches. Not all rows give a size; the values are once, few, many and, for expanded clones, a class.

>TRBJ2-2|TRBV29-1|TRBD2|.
CSVETSVTGELFF
TGCAGCGTTGAAACTAGCGTTACCGGGGAGCTGTTTTTT
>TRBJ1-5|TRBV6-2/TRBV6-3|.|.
CASSEGAYNQPQHF
TGTGCCAGCTCGGAAGGGGCATACAATCAGCCCCAGCATTTT
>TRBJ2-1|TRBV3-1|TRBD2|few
CASSQDLGLDIEQFF
TGTGCCAGCAGCCAAGATTTGGGACTAGATATTGAGCAGTTCTTC
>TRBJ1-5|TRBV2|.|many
CASSGDGQPQHF
TGTGCCAGCAGTGGGGACGGTCAGCCCCAGCATTTT
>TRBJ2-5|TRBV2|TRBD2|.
CASRSSGTQETQYF
TGTGCCAGCAGATCTAGCGGGACGCAAGAGACCCAGTACTTC
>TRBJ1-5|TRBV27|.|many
CASSTRGFRQPQHF
TGTGCCAGCAGCACCAGGGGATTTCGACAGCCCCAGCATTTT
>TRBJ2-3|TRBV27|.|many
CASKTYDSTDTQYF
TGTGCCAGCAAGACGTACGACAGCACAGATACGCAGTATTTT
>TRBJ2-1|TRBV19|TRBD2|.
CASSISSGSGNEQFF
TGTGCCAGTAGTATCTCTAGCGGGTCAGGCAATGAGCAGTTCTTC
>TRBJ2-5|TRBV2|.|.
CASSEVVGETQYF
TGTGCCAGCAGTGAAGTCGTGGGAGAGACCCAGTACTTC
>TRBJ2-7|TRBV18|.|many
CASSPQQANYEQYF
TGTGCCAGCTCACCACAACAGGCGAACTACGAGCAGTACTTC
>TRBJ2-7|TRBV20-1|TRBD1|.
CSASRTGGFTYEQYF
TGCAGTGCTAGCCGGACAGGGGGCTTCACCTACGAGCAGTACTTC
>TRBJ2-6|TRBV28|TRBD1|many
CASSFMTGSQLTSGANVLTF
TGTGCCAGCAGTTTTATGACAGGGAGCCAATTAACCTCTGGGGCCAACGTCCTGACTTTC
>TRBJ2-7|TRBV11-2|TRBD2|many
CASSLEPSGSEEQYF
TGTGCCAGCAGCTTAGAACCTAGCGGGAGCGAAGAGCAGTACTTC
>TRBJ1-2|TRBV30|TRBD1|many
CAGPGQGARDYTF
TGTGCCGGACCGGGACAGGGGGCCCGCGACTACACCTTC
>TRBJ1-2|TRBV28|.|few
CASSLRPGRGNYGYTF
TGTGCCAGCAGTTTAAGGCCAGGGCGGGGTAACTATGGCTACACCTTC
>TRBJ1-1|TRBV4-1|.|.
CASSQEPQMNTEAFF
TGCGCCAGCAGCCAAGAACCGCAGATGAACACTGAAGCTTTCTTT
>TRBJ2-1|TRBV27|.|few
CAISDGFWNEQFF
TGTGCCATCTCCGACGGGTTTTGGAATGAGCAGTTCTTC
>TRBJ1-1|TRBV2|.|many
CASLREANTEAFF
TGTGCCAGCCTGCGAGAGGCGAACACTGAAGCTTTCTTT
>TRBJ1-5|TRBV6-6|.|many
CASSYSGRSNQPQHF
TGTGCCAGCAGTTACTCAGGGCGGAGCAATCAGCCCCAGCATTTT
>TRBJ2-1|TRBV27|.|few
CASSPRTAYPYTGEQFF
TGTGCCAGCAGTCCGCGGACAGCTTATCCCTACACTGGTGAGCAGTTCTTC
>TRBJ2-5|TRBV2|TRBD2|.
CASSETGTSGVKPQETQYF
TGTGCCAGCAGTGAAACGGGGACTAGCGGGGTAAAACCCCAAGAGACCCAGTACTTC
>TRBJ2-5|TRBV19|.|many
CASSRTFQETQYF
TGTGCCAGTAGTAGGACATTCCAAGAGACCCAGTACTTC
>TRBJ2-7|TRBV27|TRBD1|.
CASSPLTGGGYEQYF
TGTGCCAGCAGTCCCCTGACAGGGGGCGGATACGAGCAGTACTTC
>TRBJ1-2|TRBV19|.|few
CASSPRRDGNYGYTF
TGTGCCAGTAGCCCTCGTCGTGACGGGAACTATGGCTACACCTTC
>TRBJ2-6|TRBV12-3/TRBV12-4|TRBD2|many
CASSPGTSGASSSGANVLTF
TGTGCCAGCAGTCCTGGGACTAGCGGGGCCTCTAGCTCTGGGGCCAACGTCCTGACTTTC
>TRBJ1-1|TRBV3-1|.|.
CASSRSQGNTEAFF
TGTGCCAGCAGCCGGTCTCAGGGGAACACTGAAGCTTTCTTT
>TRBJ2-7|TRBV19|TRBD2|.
CASSRGTRIYEQYF
TGTGCCAGTAGTAGAGGGACTAGGATCTACGAGCAGTACTTC
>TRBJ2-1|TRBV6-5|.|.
CASSLISFRAPSQFF
TGTGCCAGCAGTTTGATATCGTTTAGGGCCCCCTCGCAGTTCTTC
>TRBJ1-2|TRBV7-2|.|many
CALAPKANYGYTF
TGTGCCCTTGCACCGAAGGCTAACTATGGCTACACCTTC
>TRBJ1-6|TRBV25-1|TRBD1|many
CASSGRDRHNSPLHF
TGTGCCAGCAGTGGCCGGGACAGACATAATTCACCCCTCCACTTT
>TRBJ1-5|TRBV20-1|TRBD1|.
CSAGGQDGGQPQHF
TGCAGTGCTGGAGGACAGGATGGGGGCCAGCCCCAGCATTTT
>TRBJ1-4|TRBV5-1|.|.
CASSFMRLNEKLFF
TGCGCCAGCAGCTTTATGAGGTTGAATGAAAAACTGTTTTTT
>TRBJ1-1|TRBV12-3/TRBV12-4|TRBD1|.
CVSSSHPTGRLNTEASF
TGTGTCAGCAGTTCTCACCCGACAGGGCGGCTGAACACTGAAGCTTCCTTT
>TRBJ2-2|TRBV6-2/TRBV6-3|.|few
CASSPYLRGNAGELFF
TGTGCCAGCAGTCCCTACCTACGCGGGAACGCCGGGGAGCTGTTTTTT
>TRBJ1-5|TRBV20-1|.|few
CSAATDEYSNQPQHF
TGCAGTGCTGCTACAGACGAGTATAGCAATCAGCCCCAGCATTTT
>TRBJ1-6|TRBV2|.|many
CASRHAPQATYNSPLHF
TGTGCCAGCAGACACGCCCCCCAGGCGACCTATAATTCACCCCTCCACTTT
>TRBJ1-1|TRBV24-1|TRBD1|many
CATSDSATGPMNTEAFF
TGTGCCACCAGTGATTCCGCGACAGGGCCCATGAACACTGAAGCTTTCTTT
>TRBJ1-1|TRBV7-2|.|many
CASSSYRAPGSEAFF
TGTGCCAGCAGCAGCTACAGGGCCCCGGGCTCCGAAGCTTTCTTT
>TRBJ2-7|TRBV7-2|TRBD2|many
CASSLTAAGGYYEQYF
TGTGCCAGCAGCTTAACTGCGGCGGGAGGGTACTACGAGCAGTACTTC
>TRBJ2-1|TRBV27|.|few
CASSKPGYYNEQFF
TGTGCCAGCAGCAAACCGGGCTATTACAATGAGCAGTTCTTC
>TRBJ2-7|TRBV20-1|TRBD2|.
CSATTSEKSSYEQYF
TGCAGTGCCACGACTAGCGAGAAGAGCTCCTACGAGCAGTACTTC
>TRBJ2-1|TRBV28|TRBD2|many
CASSPPLAGQYYNEQFF
TGTGCCAGCAGCCCTCCCTTAGCGGGACAATACTACAATGAGCAGTTCTTC
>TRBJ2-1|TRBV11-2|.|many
CASSFGREHYNEQFF
TGTGCCAGCAGCTTTGGCAGGGAACACTACAATGAGCAGTTCTTC
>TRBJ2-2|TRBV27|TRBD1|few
CASSQPGGALNTGELFF
TGTGCCAGCTCTCAACCAGGGGGCGCTTTAAATACCGGGGAGCTGTTTTTT
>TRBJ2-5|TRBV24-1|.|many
CATSDVRRTETQYF
TGTGCCACCAGTGACGTCCGACGAACGGAGACCCAGTACTTC
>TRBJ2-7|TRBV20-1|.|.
CSARDLHPSPYKQYF
TGCAGTGCTAGAGATCTACATCCTTCCCCCTACAAGCAGTATTTC
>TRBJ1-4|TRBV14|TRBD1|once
CASSLYRGLREKLFF
TGTGCCAGCAGCCTCTACAGGGGACTTCGGGAGAAACTGTTTTTT
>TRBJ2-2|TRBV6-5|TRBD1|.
CASSYSRTGGPGELFF
TGTGCCAGCAGTTACTCGAGAACAGGGGGTCCCGGGGAGCTGTTTTTT
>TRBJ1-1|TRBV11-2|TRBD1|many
CASSLGQVMNTEAFF
TGTGCCAGCAGCTTGGGACAGGTTATGAACACTGAAGCTTTCTTT
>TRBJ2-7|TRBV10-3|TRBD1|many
CAISEDRDYEQYF
TGTGCCATCAGTGAGGACAGGGACTACGAGCAGTACTTC
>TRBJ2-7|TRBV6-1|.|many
CATQGASSYEQYF
TGTGCCACCCAGGGCGCGAGCTCCTACGAGCAGTACTTC
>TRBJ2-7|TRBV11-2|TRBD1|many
CASSARQGAYEQYF
TGTGCCAGCAGCGCCCGACAGGGAGCCTACGAGCAGTACTTC
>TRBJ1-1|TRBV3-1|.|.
CASSRKGGITEAFF
TGTGCCAGCAGCCGGAAGGGGGGAATCACTGAAGCTTTCTTT
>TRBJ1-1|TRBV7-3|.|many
CASSRDWGTEAFF
TGTGCCAGCAGCCGGGATTGGGGAACTGAAGCTTTCTTT
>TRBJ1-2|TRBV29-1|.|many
CSLGWEHGYTF
TGCAGCCTCGGTTGGGAGCATGGCTACACCTTC
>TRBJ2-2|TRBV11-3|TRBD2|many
CASSLEIGSGSGTGELFF
TGTGCCAGCAGCTTAGAAATAGGGAGCGGGAGTGGCACCGGGGAGCTGTTTTTT
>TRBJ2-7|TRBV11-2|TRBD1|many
CASSLDPRTGGYEQYF
TGTGCCAGCAGCTTAGATCCGCGGACAGGGGGCTACGAGCAGTACTTC
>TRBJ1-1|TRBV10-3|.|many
CAISESAGMNTEAFF
TGTGCCATCAGTGAGTCTGCAGGTATGAACACTGAAGCTTTCTTT
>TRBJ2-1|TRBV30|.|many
CAWGGHGNEQFF
TGTGCCTGGGGGGGTCATGGTAATGAGCAGTTCTTC
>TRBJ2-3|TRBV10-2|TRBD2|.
CASTGLAGGPSGRTDTQYF
TGCGCCAGCACGGGACTAGCGGGAGGGCCATCGGGAAGGACAGATACGCAGTATTTT